A selection of T cell receptor beta chains follows, all from one sample in a study of T-cell reconstitution after alpha-beta-depleted transplantation in children. TCRdb reprocessed the PCR reads with MiXCR, giving one entry per CDR3 protein. The sample has some 840,000 distinct CDR3 sequences, 15% to 20% seen once. Sample: PBMCs, mostly from graft donor cells, taken 360 days after TCRalphabeta/CD19-depleted stem cell transplant. The receptors were sampled from a male patient aged 5 to 17 who had a stem cell transplant for acute lymphoblastic leukemia, so the T cells may come from the graft donor. Each CDR3 is given with its conserved first and last residue. Fields, in order: CDR3 protein, CDR3 DNA, V gene, clone size, J gene, D gene. A D gene is named only where the DNA matches it firmly. Where a row states a size, it is once, few, many or the class of an expanded clone; other rows omit it.

CDR3 protein: CASSDTGQPRETQYF
CDR3 DNA: TGTGCCAGCAGCGATACGGGACAGCCCCGGGAGACCCAGTACTTC
V gene: TRBV6-6
clone size: .
J gene: TRBJ2-5
D gene: TRBD1

CDR3 protein: CASSRSSGRAGYNEQFF
CDR3 DNA: TGCGCCAGCAGTAGGTCTAGCGGGAGGGCCGGCTACAATGAGCAGTTCTTC
V gene: TRBV5-1
clone size: .
J gene: TRBJ2-1
D gene: TRBD2

CDR3 protein: CSATLAGCQFF
CDR3 DNA: TGCAGTGCTACCTTAGCGGGATGCCAGTTCTTC
V gene: TRBV20-1
clone size: few
J gene: TRBJ2-1
D gene: TRBD2

CDR3 protein: CASSLYRTGSQETQYF
CDR3 DNA: TGTGCCAGCAGCTTATACCGCACGGGAAGCCAAGAGACCCAGTACTTC
V gene: TRBV7-2
clone size: few
J gene: TRBJ2-5
D gene: .

CDR3 protein: CASSDGVVLYEQYF
CDR3 DNA: TGTGCCAGCAGTGATGGAGTTGTGCTCTACGAGCAGTACTTC
V gene: TRBV2
clone size: .
J gene: TRBJ2-7
D gene: .

CDR3 protein: CASRTPGQSLHEQFF
CDR3 DNA: TGCGCCAGCAGGACCCCGGGACAGTCCCTGCATGAGCAGTTCTTC
V gene: TRBV5-1
clone size: many
J gene: TRBJ2-1
D gene: TRBD1

CDR3 protein: CASSLDPQSVPGLAGVSDTQYF
CDR3 DNA: TGTGCCAGCAGCTTAGACCCACAGTCGGTACCGGGACTAGCGGGAGTATCAGATACGCAGTATTTT
V gene: TRBV11-2
clone size: .
J gene: TRBJ2-3
D gene: TRBD2

CDR3 protein: CASSGSVRDTLNYGYTF
CDR3 DNA: TGTGCCAGCAGTGGGAGTGTCCGGGACACCTTAAACTATGGCTACACCTTC
V gene: TRBV6-1
clone size: few
J gene: TRBJ1-2
D gene: .

CDR3 protein: CSVKHDLSPSYEQYF
CDR3 DNA: TGCAGCGTTAAACACGACCTTTCCCCCTCCTACGAGCAGTACTTC
V gene: TRBV29-1
clone size: .
J gene: TRBJ2-7
D gene: .

CDR3 protein: CASSFDRVGNTEAFF
CDR3 DNA: TGCGCCAGCAGCTTCGACAGGGTTGGAAACACTGAAGCTTTCTTT
V gene: TRBV5-1
clone size: few
J gene: TRBJ1-1
D gene: TRBD1

CDR3 protein: CASSHTSGELFF
CDR3 DNA: TGCGCCAGCAGCCACACATCCGGGGAGCTGTTTTTT
V gene: TRBV5-1
clone size: few
J gene: TRBJ2-2
D gene: .

CDR3 protein: CATSDVNGASYEQYF
CDR3 DNA: TGTGCCACCAGTGATGTAAACGGGGCGTCCTACGAGCAGTACTTC
V gene: TRBV24-1
clone size: few
J gene: TRBJ2-7
D gene: .

CDR3 protein: CASSFGQVSYNEQFF
CDR3 DNA: TGTGCCAGCAGTTTCGGACAGGTATCCTACAATGAGCAGTTCTTC
V gene: TRBV12-3/TRBV12-4
clone size: many
J gene: TRBJ2-1
D gene: TRBD1

CDR3 protein: CASFYEDRQTYNEQFF
CDR3 DNA: TGTGCCAGCTTCTATGAGGACAGGCAGACCTACAATGAGCAGTTCTTC
V gene: TRBV12-3/TRBV12-4
clone size: few
J gene: TRBJ2-1
D gene: TRBD1

CDR3 protein: CSVVRPGLAGGLNEQFF
CDR3 DNA: TGCAGCGTTGTTCGACCAGGACTAGCGGGAGGGCTCAATGAGCAGTTCTTC
V gene: TRBV29-1
clone size: .
J gene: TRBJ2-1
D gene: TRBD2

CDR3 protein: CASGLAIAGARDTQYF
CDR3 DNA: TGTGCTAGTGGTTTGGCCATAGCGGGAGCACGGGATACGCAGTATTTT
V gene: TRBV12-5
clone size: .
J gene: TRBJ2-3
D gene: TRBD2

CDR3 protein: CASSYVPNTEAFF
CDR3 DNA: TGTGCCAGCAGTTACGTACCGAACACTGAAGCTTTCTTT
V gene: TRBV6-6
clone size: many
J gene: TRBJ1-1
D gene: .

CDR3 protein: CASSLTSGVTDTQYF
CDR3 DNA: TGCGCCAGCAGCTTGACTAGCGGGGTTACAGATACGCAGTATTTT
V gene: TRBV5-1
clone size: .
J gene: TRBJ2-3
D gene: TRBD2

CDR3 protein: CSARGTGPSVEYF
CDR3 DNA: TGCAGTGCTAGAGGTACGGGACCCTCGGTTGAGTACTTC
V gene: TRBV20-1
clone size: few
J gene: TRBJ2-7
D gene: .